This T cell receptor (beta chain) appears in the sequencing data of a study of radiotherapy plus CTLA-4 blockade in lung cancer. Using immunoSEQ multiplex PCR, the repertoire was profiled, and TCRdb retains in-frame clones only, with some absent. This table holds tens of thousands of clones, around nine tenths found once. Germline assignment: CDR1 SGHTA and CDR2 FQGNSA. The CDR3 is made up of 16 amino acids. Trimming stripped 3 bases from V and 0 bases from J, with 12 bases between. The chain links TRBV7-2 to TRBJ1-5; D may be TRBD1 (5 bases). This receptor was obtained from a human donor with non-small cell lung cancer who had stable disease on radiotherapy plus ipilimumab. Sequences were derived from peripheral blood, sampled from a patient treated with radiotherapy plus ipilimumab. The CDR3 nucleotides are TGTGCCAGCAGCTTTTTACCCAGGGATAGCAATCAGCCCCAGCATTTT. Its protein product is CASSFLPRDSNQPQHF. Full variable domain (remainder filled in from reference TRBV7-2 and TRBJ1-5): GAGVSQSPSNKVTEKGKDVELRCDPISGHTALYWYRQSLGQGLEFLIYFQGNSAPDKSGLPSDRFSAERTGGSVSTLTIQRTQQEDSAVYLCASSFLPRDSNQPQHFGDGTRLSIL.